One sample yielded the 10 T cell receptor beta chains listed below, sequenced in a study of blood T cells in healthy people across ages (dated by TCRdb to 2015 to 2017). Preparation of the library involved 5' RACE. The sequencer was an Illumina HiSeq 2500. A second PCR of roughly 7 to 12 cycles was run with a J-beta primer mix and a sample-barcoded 5' primer. TCRdb trimmed public reads at Q25 via fastp, called clones via MiXCR and kept in-frame beta chains. Each entry is one CDR3 protein sequence, shown with its most common DNA and genes. Counted in this sample were 1.5 million to 2 million distinct CDR3 sequences; approximately 28% of them appeared once. The ten largest clonotypes hold less than 9.5% of the sample. The sequencing input was blood. Receptors originate from a woman in her 30s in good health.

CDR3 in amino acids: CASSPGGLHDTQYF. The CDR3 DNA reads as TGTGCCAGCAGTCCCGGGGGCCTTCACGATACGCAGTATTTT. The chain uses TRBV6-2 or TRBV6-3 and TRBJ2-3, with D perhaps assigned TRBD1 or TRBD2 (6 bases each). Germline lookup yields CDR1 MNHEY and CDR2 SVGEGT. The CDR3 extends over 14 amino acids. V shed 5 bases and J shed 6 bases, with 15 bases lying between them.

The table lists this clonotype with a few counts. The genes are TRBV5-5 and TRBJ2-7; D remains unclear. Per the germline V gene, CDR1 is SGHKS and CDR2 is YYEKEE (reference sequence). This CDR3 region has 12 residues. The V end was cut by 2 bases, the J end by 7 bases, with 10 bases between. CDR3 nucleotides: TGTGCCAGCAGCTTCCTAGGGTTTGAGCAGTACTTC. Translation gives CASSFLGFEQYF.

About this clonotype itself: This may arise from a read error, as a much more abundant clone is one base away. The rearrangement joins TRBV5-1 to TRBJ2-6; weak D call: TRBD1 (5 bases). The germline V gene has CDR1 SGHRS and CDR2 YFSETQ. The CDR3 is made up of 15 amino acids. CDR3 nucleotides: TGCGCCAGCAGCCCGATTGCCTCTGGGGCCGACGTCCTGACTTTC. The encoded protein is CASSPIASGADVLTF. The full variable domain, completed using reference TRBV5-1 and TRBJ2-6, is KAGVTQTPRYLIKTRGQQVTLSCSPISGHRSVSWYQQTPGQGLQFLFEYFSETQRNKGNFPGRFSGRQFSNSRSEMNVSTLELGDSALYLCASSPIASGADVLTFGAGSRLTVL.

The rearrangement links TRBV5-1 to TRBJ1-4; maybe TRBD1 (5 bases). This CDR3 comprises 14 residues. Germline lookup yields CDR1 SGHRS and CDR2 YFSETQ. V was trimmed by 4 bases and J by 3 bases, leaving 10 bases between them. CDR3 bases: TGCGCCAGCAGCGTCGGGGGACCTAATGAAAAACTGTTTTTT. Its protein is CASSVGGPNEKLFF.

This clonotype was detected a few times. A read error may produce the germline difference seen at one junction end. J is TRBJ2-7 and V is TRBV28; D is perhaps TRBD2 (5 bases). The CDR3 runs to 14 residues. CDR1 and CDR2 (germline): MDHEN, SYDVKM. The CDR3 DNA sequence: TGTGCCAGCCGCATGGGTGGGAGCTCCTACGGGCAGTACTTC. Its translation is CASRMGGSSYGQYF.

This clonotype was found many times. The genes are TRBV4-2 and TRBJ2-3; tentatively, D is TRBD2 (6 bases). Germline CDR1 reads LGHNA; CDR2 reads YNFKEQ. Trimming took 1 base from V and 11 from J, leaving 7 bases between them. The CDR3 consists of 11 residues. As DNA, the CDR3 is TGTGCCAGCAGCCAAGTAGCGGAGCAGTATTTT. The encoded protein is CASSQVAEQYF.

Worth noting for this clonotype: This may come from a read error, since a much larger clone is one base off. The V and J genes are TRBV5-1 and TRBJ2-7; D remains ambiguous. The CDR3 totals 14 residues. V was cut by 1 base and J by 5 bases, with 13 bases left in between. CDR1 and CDR2 from the germline V gene are SGHRS and YFSETQ. The CDR3 region is CASSLTDGNDEQYF. The CDR3 bases are TGCGCCAGCAGCTTGACAGATGGGAACGACGAGCAGTACTTC.

There are a few counts of this clonotype. This chain connects TRBV7-9 to TRBJ1-2, with TRBD1 matching 7 bases. The trim removed 4 bases at V and 2 bases at J, leaving 7 bases unmatched. Germline lookup yields CDR1 SEHNR and CDR2 FQNEAQ (reference sequence). CDR3 length: 15 amino acids. The CDR3 protein is CASSSDRVPNYGYTF. The CDR3, as DNA: TGTGCCAGCAGCTCCGACAGGGTACCCAACTATGGCTACACCTTC.

This clonotype was seen ten or more times. The chain joins TRBV12-3 or TRBV12-4 to TRBJ2-7; possibly TRBD2 for D (5 bases). The CDR3 extends over 14 amino acids. Trimming took off 8 bases at V and 1 base at J, with 15 bases between the two ends. CDR3: CASGTSAASYEQYF. As DNA, the CDR3 is TGTGCCAGCGGTACCTCAGCGGCTTCCTACGAGCAGTACTTC.

This clonotype was observed a few times. The chain links TRBV29-1 to TRBJ1-1, with D unresolved. In germline, CDR1 is SQVTM, CDR2 ANQGSEA. V was trimmed by 7 bases and J by 3 bases, leaving 9 bases between them. The CDR3 is 11 amino acids. The CDR3 region is CSASTDTEAFF. For the CDR3, the DNA is TGCAGCGCCAGCACGGACACTGAAGCTTTCTTT.